A single sample gave rise to the 4 T cell receptor beta chains below, sequenced in a study of blood T cell repertoires in COVID-19. Clones were sequenced by immunoSEQ multiplex PCR, and TCRdb holds only the in-frame ones, with some missing. Among around 120,000 clones listed, 70% to 90% were seen once. The specimen was peripheral blood. These receptors came from a man aged 50 or older with acute or convalescent COVID-19.

J is TRBJ2-1 and V is TRBV27; 10 bases are shared with TRBD2. Looked up from germline, CDR1 is MNHEY and CDR2 is SMNVEV (reference sequence). V shed 7 bases and J 7 bases; nucleotides not matched to a gene: 10. The CDR3 totals 15 residues. The CDR3 is CASTLKREGLNEQFF. The CDR3 DNA reads TGTGCCAGCACATTAAAGCGGGAGGGCTTGAATGAGCAGTTCTTC.

The chain couples TRBV27 to TRBJ2-1; 7 bases map to TRBD2. The CDR3 length is 16 residues. Germline V gives CDR1 MNHEY, CDR2 SMNVEV (reference sequence). V lost 2 bases, J lost 5 bases, and 9 bases stayed unmatched. CDR3: CASSLGGRAFHNEQFF. CDR3 coding DNA: TGTGCCAGCAGTTTAGGAGGGAGGGCCTTCCACAATGAGCAGTTCTTC.

This rearrangement joins TRBV30 to TRBJ2-5, with D maybe TRBD1 (6 bases). V shed 2 bases and J shed 5 bases, with 18 bases lying between them. CDR3 length: 15 residues. The germline gives CDR1 GTSNPN, CDR2 SVGIG (reference sequence). The CDR3 loop is CAWSRHKGVGETQYF. The DNA of the CDR3 is TGTGCCTGGAGTAGGCATAAGGGGGTCGGGGAGACCCAGTACTTC.

This clone was detected once. The rearrangement joins TRBV19 to TRBJ1-1; 9 bases agree with TRBD1. In germline, CDR1 is LNHDA, CDR2 SQIVND (reference sequence). The CDR3 totals 15 residues. Trimming removed 4 bases from V and 4 bases from J; junction bases left unmatched: 7. CDR3: CASSKRDRVATEAFF. The CDR3 nucleotides read TGTGCCAGTAGTAAACGGGACAGGGTGGCCACTGAAGCTTTCTTT.